The next 10 T cell receptor beta chains were all read from a single sample in a study of T cell repertoires in cytomegalovirus infection. One entry per CDR3 protein, called by TCRdb with MiXCR from the reads. The sample lists tens of thousands of distinct CDR3 sequences; roughly 20% were seen once. These TCRs are of unknown antigen specificity. The specimen was CD8+ T cells from cultured PBMCs, collected from culture after CMV antigen stimulation. The source of these receptors is a human donor in good health (CMV status not recorded). Some clones in this sample may be carry-over from other donors' samples.

This clonotype was picked up a small number of times. V is TRBV7-6 and J is TRBJ1-1; D call uncertain. V was trimmed by 3 bases and J by 1 base, leaving 9 bases between them. The CDR3 extends over 14 amino acids. Germline values: CDR1 SGHVS, CDR2 FNYEAQ. The CDR3 here is CASSLAKRNTEAFF. The CDR3 nucleotides read TGTGCCAGCAGCTTGGCGAAGCGGAACACTGAAGCTTTCTTT.

This clonotype was counted at least ten times. The genes are TRBV7-9 and TRBJ2-1; tentative D call: TRBD2 (6 bases). In germline, CDR1 is SEHNR, CDR2 FQNEAQ (reference sequence). Between the trimmed V and J ends, which lost 5 bases and 2 bases, there was a span of 10 bases. This CDR3 contains 14 residues. CDR3 nucleotide sequence: TGTGCCAGCAGCCTGGCGGGAACCTACAATGAGCAGTTCTTC. It yields the protein CASSLAGTYNEQFF.

The J gene is TRBJ2-1, the V gene TRBV20-1; the D gene is possibly TRBD1 (6 bases). With 2 bases removed from V and 5 bases from J, the gap between germline ends came to 10 bases. Germline V gene lookup returns CDR1 DFQATT and CDR2 SNEGSKA (reference sequence). This CDR3 contains 13 residues. Here the CDR3 DNA reads TGCAGTGCTAGACAGGGGTTTAACAATGAGCAGTTCTTC. Translated, it gives CSARQGFNNEQFF.

This clonotype was found a few times. In DNA form, the CDR3 reads TGTGCCAGCAGTCCATATACCGGGACAGGGATCTTCTACGAGCAGTACTTC. Translating it yields CASSPYTGTGIFYEQYF. The chain links TRBV12-3 or TRBV12-4 to TRBJ2-7; 9 bases align to TRBD1. This CDR3 spans 17 amino acids. After removal of 5 bases from V and 3 bases from J, the junction contained 14 bases not matched to a gene.

By sample fraction, this clonotype is medium-sized. The J gene is TRBJ1-2, the V gene TRBV6-2 or TRBV6-3; 9 positions match TRBD1. In germline, CDR1 is MNHEY, CDR2 SVGEGT. The CDR3 is 15 amino acids. J was trimmed by 3 bases and V by 0 bases; bases with no gene match: 2. CDR3: CASSYSWTGDYGYTF. CDR3 sequence (DNA): TGTGCCAGCAGTTACTCATGGACAGGGGACTATGGCTACACCTTC.

This clonotype is medium-sized within its sample. The rearrangement links TRBV7-9 to TRBJ2-3; D gene ambiguous. Germline V gives CDR1 SEHNR, CDR2 FQNEAQ (reference sequence). CDR3 length equals 12 residues. V gave up 8 bases and J gave up 2 bases, with 8 bases separating them. The CDR3 DNA is TGTGCCAGCGCGCGAGTCACAGATACGCAGTATTTT. As protein: CASARVTDTQYF. The full variable domain, rest sourced from reference TRBV7-9 and TRBJ2-3, is DTGVSQNPRHKITKRGQNVTFRCDPISEHNRLYWYRQTLGQGPEFLTYFQNEAQLEKSRLLSDRFSAERPKGSFSTLEIQRTEQGDSAMYLCASARVTDTQYFGPGTRLTVL.

This clonotype was seen more than once but under ten times. The CDR3 DNA reads as TGTGCCAGCGGGGATAGCAATCAGCCCCAGCATTTT. It encodes CASGDSNQPQHF. The gene calls are TRBV7-2 and TRBJ1-5; D is ambiguous. CDR3 length: 12 amino acids. CDR1 and CDR2 from the germline V gene are SGHTA and FQGNSA. Trimming left V 8 bases short and J 0 bases short, with 5 bases between. The full variable domain, in which reference TRBV7-2 and TRBJ1-5 provide the parts outside the CDR3, is GAGVSQSPSNKVTEKGKDVELRCDPISGHTALYWYRQSLGQGLEFLIYFQGNSAPDKSGLPSDRFSAERTGGSVSTLTIQRTQQEDSAVYLCASGDSNQPQHFGDGTRLSIL.

The chain has TRBV12-5 and TRBJ2-7; tentatively, D is TRBD2 (6 bases). The germline V gene has CDR1 LGHNT and CDR2 FRNRAP. This CDR3 is 15 amino acids long. V dropped 4 bases and J dropped 2 bases, with 15 bases sitting between them. CDR3 nucleotide sequence: TGTGCTAGTGGTTCGGGTGGTAGCGGCACCTACGAGCAGTACTTC. The encoded protein is CASGSGGSGTYEQYF.

The chain uses TRBV7-2 and TRBJ2-1; D might be TRBD1 (6 bases). This CDR3 contains 13 residues. Germline CDR1 SGHTA, CDR2 FQGNSA. The V end was cut by 5 bases, the J end by 6 bases, with 11 bases between. Written as DNA, the CDR3 is TGTGCCAGCAGCCTCAACAGGGCCAATGAGCAGTTCTTC. It specifies CASSLNRANEQFF. The full variable domain, in which reference TRBV7-2 and TRBJ2-1 provide the parts outside the CDR3, is GAGVSQSPSNKVTEKGKDVELRCDPISGHTALYWYRQSLGQGLEFLIYFQGNSAPDKSGLPSDRFSAERTGGSVSTLTIQRTQQEDSAVYLCASSLNRANEQFFGPGTRLTVL.

This chain connects TRBV4-1 to TRBJ2-7; weak D call: TRBD1 (5 bases). The CDR3 extends over 15 amino acids. Germline lookup yields CDR1 MGHRA and CDR2 YSYEKL. Trimming shortened V by 4 bases and J by 0 bases, and 13 bases separated the two germline ends. In DNA form, the CDR3 reads TGCGCCAGCAGCCCGACAGCCTATAACTCCTACGAGCAGTACTTC. Its translation: CASSPTAYNSYEQYF.